One sample yielded the 5 T cell receptor beta chains listed below, sequenced in a study of CD8 T cells in ankylosing spondylitis. Study-level results: It appeared that ankylosing spondylitis blood was characterized by a TCR beta motif of under ten highly homologous variants.

Antigen specificity for these receptors is unknown. TCRdb processed the 5' RACE reads anew with MiXCR; each CDR3 protein has one entry. The sample lists 750,000 to 850,000 distinct CDR3 sequences, approximately 12% occurring once. Material: blood, either unsorted or a sorted T cell fraction (not recorded which). The source of these receptors is a male donor with ankylosing spondylitis.

The genes are TRBV11-2 and TRBJ1-1; D is uncertain. This CDR3 has 14 residues. Germline V CDR1 and CDR2: SGHAT, FQNNGV. Deletions cut 1 base from V and 7 bases from J, with 13 bases between. CDR3 sequence reads: CASSLVFYGDEAFF. DNA for the CDR3: TGTGCCAGCAGCTTAGTTTTTTACGGAGATGAAGCTTTCTTT.

This clonotype occurred many times. The chain combines TRBV6-1 with TRBJ1-5; D call uncertain. CDR1 MNHNS and CDR2 SASEGT come from the germline V gene. The CDR3 has 14 residues. V lost 6 bases and J lost 7, with 16 bases in between. The chain's CDR3 is CASSPTRGGQPQHF. DNA of the CDR3: TGTGCCAGCAGCCCCACCCGGGGTGGCCAGCCCCAGCATTTT.

This clonotype was observed a few times. The genes are TRBV7-8 and TRBJ1-6; TRBD1 might be the D (6 bases). The CDR3 covers 16 residues. V was clipped by 5 bases and J by 2 bases, with 13 bases between them. The V gene's germline CDR1 is SGHVS and CDR2 FQNEAQ. In DNA form, the CDR3 reads TGTGCCAGCAGCCCTCGGCGGGACACCTATAATTCACCCCTCCACTTT. Translation gives CASSPRRDTYNSPLHF.

This clonotype was seen repeatedly, ten times or more. The rearrangement links TRBV5-1 to TRBJ2-3; D possibly uses TRBD1 or TRBD2 (6 bases each). V dropped 3 bases and J dropped 0 bases, with 14 bases sitting between them. Germline CDR1 reads SGHRS; CDR2 reads YFSETQ. The CDR3 loop spans 16 amino acids. In DNA, the CDR3 is TGCGCCAGCAGCTCGGAGGGGGGCCGCAGCACAGATACGCAGTATTTT. It codes for CASSSEGGRSTDTQYF.

This clonotype has just a few counts. The chain links TRBV10-3 to TRBJ2-7; 8 bases fit TRBD1. The CDR3 has 12 amino acids. Unmatched junction bases numbered 7, after V lost 6 bases and J lost 9 bases. CDR1 is ENHRY, CDR2 SYGVKD, per germline. CDR3 loop: CAIRETGVWQYF. CDR3 DNA sequence: TGTGCCATCAGGGAGACAGGGGTTTGGCAGTACTTC.